A selection of T cell receptor beta chains follows, all from one sample in a study of blood T cell repertoires in COVID-19. Assay used: immunoSEQ multiplex PCR; TCRdb lists only in-frame clones, some missing. The profile covers 250,000 to 350,000 clones, with about nine tenths appearing a single time and over 5% taken by the ten largest. The sequenced material came from peripheral blood. These receptors all come from a woman in her 50s with COVID-19, enrolled during active disease. The conserved cysteine and the conserved F or W are not part of the CDR3 here.

CDR3 protein	V gene	J gene
ASADSGQFSQRVEKLF	TRBV27	TRBJ1-4
ASSLTGASGKNEQF	TRBV7-3	TRBJ2-1
ASSLETRFRLADNNEQF	TRBV7-9	TRBJ2-1
ASSVDPASSEY	TRBV9	TRBJ2-3
ASSKVVQREGPETQY	TRBV21-1	TRBJ2-5
ASRLWTSGRACY	TRBV6-5	TRBJ2-7
ASMGGGTGANVLT	TRBV4-1	TRBJ2-6
SVSRDRNEKLF	TRBV29-1	TRBJ1-4
ASRFSTSGSRGEQF	TRBV27	TRBJ2-1
ASSQSPGQLNTEAF	TRBV16	TRBJ1-1
ASNRGGDIQY	TRBV12-3/TRBV12-4	TRBJ2-4
AWSDSGKGTDTQY	TRBV30	TRBJ2-3
ASSFGQGYYEQY	TRBV19	TRBJ2-7
SERTGASYEQY	TRBV29-1	TRBJ2-7
ASSMTGLGNQPQH	TRBV7-9	TRBJ1-5
ASRTEDWRVNIQY	TRBV10-2	TRBJ2-4
ASSDGRALSGRRRYYEQY	TRBV6-1	TRBJ2-7
ASRLPGTDNEQF	TRBV6-5	TRBJ2-1
ASSQVGTSGRADEQY	TRBV3-1/TRBV3-2	TRBJ2-7
ASSLGPENYGYT	TRBV5-4	TRBJ1-2
ASSLPGTRANTEAF	TRBV10-2	TRBJ1-1
ASSPQGNLNTEAF	TRBV18	TRBJ1-1